This paragraph reports one T cell receptor (beta chain). Its antigen is still unknown. The record has no base qualities; no much larger clone is one base away. The data were obtained in a study of cytomegalovirus exposure and HLA in healthy donors (dated by TCRdb to the late 2010s). With respect to the entire study: An earlier analysis of around 600 of the donors reported approximately 300 Gb of sequence data and some 100 million unique TCR beta sequences from about 179 million T cells. Donor age, sex, ethnicity and CMV serostatus were compiled together with the repertoire data. Roughly 320 gigabases of sequencing data and 91 million or so unique TCR sequences made up an early release that covered some 640 HLA-typed donors. In addition to the first cohort of about 650 subjects, a separate validation cohort of approximately 120 different subjects was used. The number of typed donors differed by locus: about 620-630 for A, B, C, DRB1 and DQB1; 522 for DQA1; over 600 for DPA1; and 400 to 480 for DPB1. The study profiled the T cell repertoires of hundreds of subjects by immunosequencing and related them to cytomegalovirus serostatus. An earlier analysis of around 540 of the donors applied high-throughput TCR beta sequencing to assess whether each TCR beta V gene segment acted as functional or pseudogenic. In the later analysis, no new phenotypic data were used to find candidate immune exposures; instead, reliance was placed on TCR beta sequences and their occurrence across donors. On average, approximately 250,000 unique TCR beta nucleotide sequences were sequenced per donor among 398 genotyped donors of the cohort, with 15% to 20% of those sequences being non-productive. Both class I and class II loci were covered by HLA typing, at four-digit resolution. The study combined high-throughput TCR immunosequencing, statistical association of individual TCRs with disease status, and machine learning to predict cytomegalovirus infection status. To study patterns of TCR occurrence, a later analysis re-analyzed previously published TCR beta repertoires from several hundred donors and added high-resolution HLA genotyping. Because of strong linkage in the cohort, five DR-DQ haplotypes were treated as single units for association and clustering. A later genetic analysis used genome-wide SNP genotypes for about 60% of the roughly 700 donors, treating that subset as a discovery cohort. The study aimed to test whether signatures of past pathogen exposure could be identified by cataloging public T cell receptors. Every discovery cohort repertoire had been produced on one sequencing platform. The genetic ancestry cluster associated with self-reported Caucasian donors included 81% of the approximately 430 genotyped donors.

The cohort was made up of approximately 670 healthy bone marrow donors. At the time of sampling, every cohort member was nominally healthy, though immune exposures that went unrecorded were likely present. The donor tested CMV seropositive, placing the donor among the roughly 300 seropositive members of the cohort. A peripheral blood sample was provided by each donor, and peripheral blood mononuclear cells were used for TCR beta sequencing. The Qiagen DNeasy Blood Extraction Kit was used to extract genomic DNA from the blood cell samples. CDR1 and CDR2 were assigned from the germline V gene (reference sequence) as LNHDA and SQIVND. Spanning cysteine to phenylalanine, the CDR3 consists of 14 amino acids. The retained sequence is limited to the CDR3, 42 bases, with the frame set at the first base. Trimming leaves V shorter by 6 bases and J shorter by 7 bases, with the junction holding 7 bases beyond the gene matches.

What the study reported, not specific to this receptor: Cytomegalovirus status was reported to be diagnosed by the classifier with high specificity and sensitivity in both the original and validation cohorts. In a later analysis, TCR association rates were found to vary across HLA loci, with the most associated TCRs seen for DRB1 alleles and the fewest for HLA-C alleles. The cohort was sequenced for TCR beta chains only, and without alpha or paired-chain data the features that could be detected were limited. A cluster of highly shared sequence variants was judged likely to represent a technical artifact of the sequencing pipeline. Because some donors lacked HLA typing at each locus, the association tests relied only on the typed subset. Most CMV-associated TCR beta chains appeared to be HLA-restricted in a later analysis, and the HLA associations seemed to be driven largely by CMV exposure. Across donors, most TCR sequences were observed very rarely, whereas some public TCRs were present in many individuals. In a later analysis, around 17,000 TCR beta sequences were associated with specific HLA alleles at a false discovery rate of 0.05. Correlated functional status among segregating V segments might reflect linkage disequilibrium, but an unknown experimental factor could not be ruled out. A later genetic analysis associated a missense DCLRE1C variant with V-gene and J-gene trimming of TCR beta chains, and an independent cohort replicated the association. A total of fewer than 200 TCR beta chains were listed by the study as associated with cytomegalovirus. CMV serostatus was the only immune exposure information available for the cohort. In a later analysis, several top co-occurrence clusters were reported to appear linked to parvovirus B19, influenza, CMV and Epstein-Barr virus. According to a later genetic analysis, donors in an Asian-associated ancestry cluster had fewer N-insertions in productive TCRs than the approximately 670-donor mean. A later analysis found that HLA-associated TCR beta chains were more clonally expanded and had lower generation probabilities than equally common non-associated chains. In vitro tests confirmed that a few of the cytomegalovirus-associated TCR beta chains recognize cytomegalovirus antigens. When HLA alleles, especially DR and DQ, strongly co-occurred, TCR associations were difficult to assign to individual alleles. In an earlier analysis of approximately 600 of the donors, most TCR beta V segments were observed in productive rearrangements about 87% or about 30% of the time, broadly matching IMGT annotations. The presence/absence analyses assumed that sequencing depth was roughly uniform across donors, and that assumption may not be true. Approximately 16 rarely observed V segments, including chromosome 9 orphons, were excluded from the earlier analysis of 550 to 700 of the donors because counts were too low. It was suggested by the authors that the approach could potentially be generalized to other disease states and immunological phenotypes. Some IMGT-functional V segments, including TRBV6-2 and TRBV6-3, could not be distinguished by the 87-base-pair reads and were therefore excluded. A further reported finding was that TCR beta sequences accurately predicted the HLA-A and HLA-B alleles for most subjects in the first cohort.

The protocol used for the library was the immunoSEQ multiplex PCR assay. For the multiplex PCR, a mixture combining 60 forward primers for TCR Vbeta segments and 13 reverse primers for TCR Jbeta segments was used. The CDR3 region of rearranged TCR beta genes was amplified from genomic DNA by a multiplex PCR assay. The Illumina HiSeq System was used to sequence the amplified TCR beta libraries as 87-base-pair reads. The paper's processing steps were these. Across the 600 to 700 repertoires, a later analysis counted approximately 83 million unique TCR beta chains, around 11 million of which were shared by at least two donors. A nearest-neighbor algorithm error-corrected the raw reads and collapsed the reads into unique sequences, merging closely related sequences to remove PCR and sequencing errors. CDR3 sequences were aligned to IMGT reference sequences to assign V, D and J gene segments. Each retained sequence needed at least a six-nucleotide match to both a V gene segment and a J gene segment. Rearrangements were classified as productive when the CDR3 lacked stop codons and remained in frame with V and J, and all other rearrangements were classified as non-productive. Following IMGT convention, CDR3 was defined as the stretch from the second conserved V-encoded cysteine up to the conserved J-encoded phenylalanine. The earlier analysis of more than 450 of the donors excluded sequences that lacked an unambiguous match to a single V gene segment. In an earlier analysis of 587 of the donors, a V segment was called functional when productive rearrangements were above 56.7%, and segregating when the standard deviation between donors exceeded 5%. A statistical classification framework was developed to diagnose cytomegalovirus status using the catalog of TCR beta chain sequences. A later analysis assigned V and J genes by comparing TCR nucleotide sequences with IMGT/GENE-DB human TR gene sequences. The TCRdist pipeline was used in a later analysis to assign CDR3 sequences and most-parsimonious VDJ recombination scenarios. In a later analysis, every TCR beta chain was defined by the combination of its CDR3 amino acid sequence and its V-gene family, and reads without a unique V-gene family were dropped. A later analysis removed roughly 590 highly shared, low-generation-probability nucleotide sequences to deal with suspected cross-contamination and a sequencing artifact. In a later analysis, a clonal expansion index for each public chain was calculated from normalized within-repertoire ranks of inferred template counts. A later analysis computed generation probabilities with a VDJ recombination model fitted to out-of-frame rearrangements, and checked the results against IGoR. In a later analysis, hypergeometric tests were used to score TCR-TCR, TCR-HLA and TCR-CMV co-occurrence, with a repertoire-size bias correction applied to TCR pairs. A later analysis estimated false discovery rates by permuting HLA or CMV assignments 20 times. In a later analysis, co-occurring TCRs were grouped using DBSCAN, with TCRdist sequence similarity added in when clustering inside HLA-allele-positive subsets. Co-occurrence clustering excluded repertoires with fewer than 30,000 or more than 120,000 public chains, plus five with anomalous nucleotide sharing. The table comes from immuneACCESS by way of TCRdb, which keeps in-frame sequences with V and J called. Part of the clones is missing from these tables; in studies checked, under half for an unresolved V gene and the rest for unknown reasons. The D gene and trimming were derived from the DNA, and the V and J assignments and clone size from that table. Counted in this sample were around 140,000 clones; 76% of them appeared once. The biggest ten clones account for 1.8% of the sample.

Source material: PBMCs. The clonotype was recovered from a female donor in good health and CMV-seropositive. The sequence links TRBV19 to TRBJ2-7, with TRBD2 identical over 12 junction bases. The CDR3 protein is CASSTLAGGQEQYF. The base sequence is TGTGCCAGTAGCACACTAGCGGGAGGTCAAGAGCAGTACTTC. The reference TRBV19 and TRBJ2-7 proteins fill in what lies around the CDR3, so the full variable domain reads DGGITQSPKYLFRKEGQNVTLSCEQNLNHDAMYWYRQDPGQGLRLIYYSQIVNDFQKGDIAEGYSVSREKKESFPLTVTSAQKNPTAFYLCASSTLAGGQEQYFGPGTRLTVT.